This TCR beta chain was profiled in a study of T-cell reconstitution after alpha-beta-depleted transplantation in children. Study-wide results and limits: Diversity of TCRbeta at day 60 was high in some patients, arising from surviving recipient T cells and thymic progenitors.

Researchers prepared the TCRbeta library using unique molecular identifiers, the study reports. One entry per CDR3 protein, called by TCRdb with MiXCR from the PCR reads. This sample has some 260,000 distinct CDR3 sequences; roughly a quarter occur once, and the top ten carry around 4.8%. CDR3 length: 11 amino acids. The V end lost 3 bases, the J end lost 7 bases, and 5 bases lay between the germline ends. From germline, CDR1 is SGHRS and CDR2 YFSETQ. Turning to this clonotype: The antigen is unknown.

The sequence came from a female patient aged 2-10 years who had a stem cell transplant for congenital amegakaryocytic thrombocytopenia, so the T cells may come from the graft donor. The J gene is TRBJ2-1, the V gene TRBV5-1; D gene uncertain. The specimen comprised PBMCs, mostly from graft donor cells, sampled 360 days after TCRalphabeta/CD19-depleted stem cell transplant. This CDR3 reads CASSSFNEQFF. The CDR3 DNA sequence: TGCGCCAGCAGCTCCTTTAATGAGCAGTTCTTC.